The rows below give T cell receptor beta chains drawn from one sample of a study of neurological immune-mediated disorders. TCRdb ran MiXCR on the 5' RACE reads and lists one entry per CDR3 protein. The top ten clones hold roughly an eighth of a sample with roughly 60,000 distinct CDR3 sequences, more than 7.5% of them seen once. Material for sequencing was PBMCs. Receptors originate from a young man in good health. Each CDR3 is given with its conserved first and last residue. Fields, in order: D gene, clone size, J gene, V gene, CDR3 protein, CDR3 DNA. A D gene is named only where the DNA matches it firmly. Clone size, where shown, is once, few, many, or a class for clones that have expanded.

>TRBD2|many|TRBJ2-5|TRBV20-1
CSALAGDLMETQYF
TGCAGTGCACTAGCGGGAGATTTAATGGAGACCCAGTACTTC
>NA|many|TRBJ1-6|TRBV12-3/TRBV12-4
CASMARANSPLHF
TGTGCCAGCATGGCCAGGGCTAATTCACCCCTCCACTTT
>NA|many|TRBJ2-1|TRBV5-6
CASSFSGGSVYNEQFF
TGTGCCAGCAGCTTCTCTGGGGGGAGTGTTTACAATGAGCAGTTCTTC
>NA|many|TRBJ2-2|TRBV2
CASSYPGELFF
TGTGCCAGCAGTTACCCCGGGGAGCTGTTTTTT
>TRBD2|few|TRBJ2-7|TRBV28
CASSLPSGGAYEQYF
TGTGCCAGCAGCCTCCCTAGCGGGGGAGCCTACGAGCAGTACTTC
>TRBD1|few|TRBJ2-2|TRBV27
CASSPGQGGTGELFF
TGTGCCAGCAGTCCCGGACAGGGGGGGACCGGGGAGCTGTTTTTT
>NA|NA|TRBJ2-7|TRBV9
CASSVDSQGFYYEQYF
TGTGCCAGCAGCGTAGATTCCCAGGGCTTCTATTACGAGCAGTACTTC
>TRBD2|many|TRBJ2-1|TRBV10-3
CAISGMREGLDEQFF
TGTGCCATCAGTGGGATGCGGGAGGGCCTCGATGAGCAGTTCTTC
>NA|many|TRBJ1-4|TRBV6-6
CASSYGGAGNEKLFF
TGTGCCAGCAGTTACGGGGGGGCTGGTAATGAAAAACTGTTTTTT
>NA|many|TRBJ1-2|TRBV29-1
CSAKDWPYGYTF
TGCAGCGCCAAGGACTGGCCCTATGGCTACACCTTC
>NA|many|TRBJ2-2|TRBV3-1
CASSQVTGFGELFF
TGTGCCAGCAGCCAAGTGACAGGTTTCGGGGAGCTGTTTTTT
>NA|many|TRBJ1-2|TRBV6-6
CASSYGKGANYGYTF
TGTGCCAGCAGTTACGGCAAGGGGGCTAACTATGGCTACACCTTC
>NA|many|TRBJ1-1|TRBV7-2
CASSPRGPTKTEAFF
TGTGCCAGCAGCCCACGGGGCCCCACTAAAACTGAAGCTTTCTTT
>NA|many|TRBJ2-2|TRBV5-6
CASSLDRGLNIGELFF
TGTGCCAGCAGCTTGGATCGGGGGTTGAACATCGGGGAGCTGTTTTTT
>NA|many|TRBJ2-1|TRBV5-1
CASSFRGSNEQFF
TGCGCCAGCAGCTTCCGGGGCTCCAATGAGCAGTTCTTC
>NA|many|TRBJ1-2|TRBV5-1
CASSLDNPEGYGYTF
TGCGCCAGCAGCCTTGACAATCCGGAGGGCTATGGCTACACCTTC
>TRBD1|many|TRBJ1-5|TRBV7-2
CASSPLGTGGGQPQHF
TGTGCCAGCAGCCCGCTTGGGACAGGGGGAGGTCAGCCCCAGCATTTT
>NA|few|TRBJ1-4|TRBV5-1
CASSAGATNEKLFF
TGCGCCAGCAGCGCGGGAGCAACTAATGAAAAACTGTTTTTT
>NA|many|TRBJ2-5|TRBV28
CASSWGETQYF
TGTGCCAGCAGCTGGGGAGAGACCCAGTACTTC
>NA|many|TRBJ2-7|TRBV28
CASRQQGRDEQYF
TGTGCCAGCAGACAACAAGGAAGGGACGAGCAGTACTTC
>NA|many|TRBJ2-3|TRBV7-8
CASSWGLHSGDGDTQYF
TGTGCCAGCAGCTGGGGCCTTCATAGTGGGGATGGAGATACGCAGTATTTT
>NA|many|TRBJ2-3|TRBV7-2
CASSLYGDTQYF
TGTGCCAGCAGCTTATACGGGGATACGCAGTATTTT
>NA|many|TRBJ1-6|TRBV7-2
CASSLDTGISSPLHF
TGTGCCAGCAGCTTAGACACAGGCATTAGTTCACCCCTCCACTTT
>TRBD1|many|TRBJ1-5|TRBV4-1
CASSQTVVRGPNQPQHF
TGCGCCAGCAGCCAAACGGTAGTTAGGGGGCCCAATCAGCCCCAGCATTTT
>TRBD2|many|TRBJ2-1|TRBV20-1
CSATSPPATSGQFF
TGCAGTGCTACCAGTCCACCCGCGACTAGCGGGCAGTTCTTC
>NA|many|TRBJ2-2|TRBV5-5
CASSLREAGVGELFF
TGTGCCAGCAGCTTGCGGGAGGCAGGGGTAGGGGAGCTGTTTTTT
>TRBD2|many|TRBJ2-7|TRBV10-2
CATLLAESSYEQYF
TGCGCCACCTTACTAGCGGAGAGCTCCTACGAGCAGTACTTC
>NA|NA|TRBJ1-5|TRBV18
CASSPPGGSNQPQHF
TGTGCCAGCTCACCACCGGGGGGAAGCAATCAGCCCCAGCATTTT
>TRBD2|many|TRBJ2-3|TRBV5-1
CASSLLAGVSTDTQYF
TGCGCCAGCAGCTTACTAGCGGGGGTAAGCACAGATACGCAGTATTTT
>NA|many|TRBJ1-2|TRBV28
CASSSQGPTDGYTF
TGTGCCAGCAGTTCCCAGGGGCCGACGGATGGCTACACCTTC
>TRBD1|many|TRBJ2-1|TRBV24-1
CATSENRGRRYNEQFF
TGTGCCACCAGTGAAAACAGGGGGCGTAGGTACAATGAGCAGTTCTTC
>TRBD1|many|TRBJ1-5|TRBV20-1
CSAQTGSSNQPQHF
TGCAGTGCTCAGACAGGGAGTAGCAATCAGCCCCAGCATTTT
>NA|many|TRBJ2-3|TRBV29-1
CSVEGHRTDTQYF
TGCAGCGTTGAAGGTCATCGCACAGATACGCAGTATTTT
>NA|many|TRBJ2-1|TRBV20-1
CSARRGRGPYNEQFF
TGCAGTGCTAGGAGGGGCAGGGGACCTTACAATGAGCAGTTCTTC
>TRBD1|many|TRBJ1-3|TRBV29-1
CSVVDRVSGNTIYF
TGCAGCGTTGTAGACAGGGTCTCTGGAAACACCATATATTTT
>TRBD1|many|TRBJ1-2|TRBV4-1
CASRNPGTGNYGYTF
TGCGCCAGCAGGAACCCCGGGACAGGGAACTATGGCTACACCTTC
>NA|NA|TRBJ1-5|TRBV2
CASSVKSPPSNQPQHF
TGTGCCAGCAGTGTGAAAAGTCCCCCTAGCAATCAGCCCCAGCATTTT
>TRBD1|many|TRBJ2-5|TRBV18
CASSPQGAGETQYF
TGTGCCAGCTCACCACAGGGGGCAGGGGAGACCCAGTACTTC
>NA|once|TRBJ2-7|TRBV27
CASSTLGRGRPGGQYF
TGTGCCAGCAGTACTCTGGGCAGGGGCCGCCCCGGGGGGCAGTACTTC
>TRBD2|few|TRBJ2-3|TRBV10-3
CAISEPLADGDTQYF
TGTGCCATCAGTGAACCACTAGCGGATGGGGATACGCAGTATTTT
>TRBD2|many|TRBJ2-2|TRBV12-3/TRBV12-4
CASIKERGAGELFF
TGTGCCAGCATCAAAGAACGGGGGGCCGGGGAGCTGTTTTTT
>NA|many|TRBJ2-3|TRBV5-1
CASSLERATDTQYF
TGCGCCAGCAGCTTGGAGCGGGCCACAGATACGCAGTATTTT
>TRBD1|many|TRBJ2-3|TRBV29-1
CSVDGTGGAGDTQYF
TGCAGCGTTGATGGGACAGGGGGCGCAGGAGATACGCAGTATTTT
>NA|many|TRBJ1-1|TRBV5-1
CASSVAGATEAFF
TGCGCCAGCAGCGTCGCAGGGGCCACTGAAGCTTTCTTT
>NA|NA|TRBJ2-3|TRBV2
CASSDLRGTDTQYF
TGTGCCAGCAGTGACCTGCGTGGCACAGATACGCAGTATTTT
>NA|many|TRBJ2-1|TRBV3-1
CASSLEGAYNEQFF
TGTGCCAGCAGCCTGGAGGGGGCTTACAATGAGCAGTTCTTC
>NA|many|TRBJ2-5|TRBV2
CASSEGWETQYF
TGTGCCAGCAGTGAGGGCTGGGAGACCCAGTACTTC
>NA|NA|TRBJ2-7|TRBV30
CAWSDRYEQYF
TGTGCCTGGAGTGACCGTTACGAGCAGTACTTC
>TRBD2|many|TRBJ2-1|TRBV7-9
CASSLLDPGLAVPYNEQFF
TGTGCCAGCAGCTTACTCGACCCCGGACTAGCAGTCCCCTACAATGAGCAGTTCTTC
>NA|many|TRBJ1-4|TRBV7-9
CASSRFSGGNEKLFF
TGTGCCAGCAGCCGATTCTCGGGGGGGAATGAAAAACTGTTTTTT
>TRBD1|many|TRBJ1-1|TRBV5-1
CASSPGTGVNTEAFF
TGCGCCAGCAGCCCTGGGACAGGGGTTAACACTGAAGCTTTCTTT
>NA|few|TRBJ2-3|TRBV11-2
CASSLNGVSTDTQYF
TGTGCCAGCAGCTTAAACGGGGTTAGCACAGATACGCAGTATTTT
>NA|many|TRBJ2-5|TRBV20-1
CSASGYLQETQYF
TGCAGTGCTAGCGGGTACCTCCAAGAGACCCAGTACTTC
>TRBD1|many|TRBJ2-2|TRBV28
CASGETGGRNTGELFF
TGTGCCAGCGGAGAGACAGGGGGGAGGAACACCGGGGAGCTGTTTTTT
>TRBD1|many|TRBJ1-2|TRBV2
CASSEWTGKDGYTF
TGTGCCAGCAGTGAATGGACAGGGAAGGATGGCTACACCTTC
>NA|many|TRBJ2-5|TRBV20-1
CSASADSPVGTQYF
TGCAGTGCTAGCGCCGACTCCCCCGTGGGGACCCAGTACTTC
>NA|many|TRBJ1-2|TRBV19
CASLDSGQIYGYTF
TGTGCCAGTTTGGACTCAGGACAGATCTATGGCTACACCTTC